This T cell receptor beta chain was documented in a study of T cell repertoires in cytomegalovirus infection. Study-level background: Use of recently identified HLA-C-restricted and well-studied HLA-B-restricted CMV epitopes was part of the study. TCR beta signatures that were public indicated CMV infection and matching HLA type. Regarding the study as a whole: Carriage of CMV together with the relevant HLA was identifiable through cumulative public TCR beta family frequency. In two of eight donors, the top clonotype was HLA-C-restricted CMV-specific.

TCRdb reprocessed the reads via MiXCR and lists one record per CDR3 protein. The repertoire consists of about 920,000 distinct CDR3 sequences, with around 32% occurring once and the leading ten covering around an eighth. Note on this clonotype: Antigen specificity is unknown.

Germline V gene lookup returns CDR1 SEHNR and CDR2 FQNEAQ (reference sequence). V was shortened by 2 bases and J by 2 bases, with 7 bases between the two germline ends. This CDR3 is built from 13 residues. The TCR comes from a human donor in good health (CMV status not recorded). Some clones in this sample may be carry-over from other donors' samples. The starting material was cultured CD8+ T cells from PBMCs, obtained from culture after CMV antigen stimulation. The chain is built from TRBV7-9 and TRBJ2-7; D is unresolved. CDR3 coding DNA: TGTGCCAGCAGCTTAAGCACCCCCTACGAGCAGTACTTC. Its protein is CASSLSTPYEQYF.